This TCR beta chain stems from a study of beta chain features in type 1 diabetes. The CDR3 consists of 16 residues. Per germline, CDR1 SEHNR and CDR2 FQNEAQ (reference sequence). The study reverse transcribed the entire isolated RNA, so it sequenced expressed TCRB transcripts. Using immunoSEQ multiplex PCR, the repertoire was profiled, and TCRdb retains in-frame clones only, with some absent. The sample contains a few hundred thousand clones, about 14% of which appear only once. This clone was seen more than once but under ten times. The material sequenced was naive CD4+ T cells from blood. The sequence was obtained from a woman under 30 in good health. The rearrangement joins TRBV7-9 to TRBJ2-6; 10 bases align to TRBD1. The CDR3, as DNA: TGTGCTCAGGGACAGGGGTCCTCCTCTGGGGCCAACGTCCTGACTTTC. This encodes CAQGQGSSSGANVLTF.